What follows are 26 T cell receptor beta chains derived from one specimen sequenced in a study of CD8+ T cells in alopecia areata. Following RNA extraction, reverse transcription yielded cDNA that acted as the sequencing template. The table came from immunoSEQ multiplex PCR; TCRdb's copy has only in-frame clones and leaves some out. The table includes roughly 120,000 clones, approximately 59% detected once. Sample treatment: oral pan-JAK inhibitor, 5-10 mg twice daily. The starting material was CD8+ T cells sorted from blood, obtained at week 4, from a patient treated with tofacitinib. These receptor sequences come from a human donor with alopecia areata.

V and J are TRBV19 and TRBJ2-1, with 9 bases lining up with TRBD2. This CDR3 has 15 amino acids. Losses at the gene ends were 5 bases for V and 12 bases for J; bases not matched to a gene: 14. Germline V gene data show CDR1 as LNHDA and CDR2 as SQIVND (reference sequence). The CDR3 protein is CASSPAAGGPRPQFF. CDR3 coding DNA: TGTGCCAGTAGTCCCGCCGCGGGGGGGCCGAGGCCGCAGTTCTTC.

The chain joins TRBV7-9 to TRBJ2-7; 8 bases are shared with TRBD1. Germline V gives CDR1 SEHNR, CDR2 FQNEAQ (reference sequence). Trimming at V came to 8 bases and at J to 1 base, leaving 10 bases not matched to a gene. The CDR3 length is 15 residues. This chain's CDR3 is CASLGTGDLSYEQYF. The CDR3 DNA sequence: TGTGCCAGCCTCGGGACAGGCGACCTGTCCTACGAGCAGTACTTC. The full variable domain, in which reference TRBV7-9 and TRBJ2-7 provide the parts outside the CDR3, is DTGVSQNPRHKITKRGQNVTFRCDPISEHNRLYWYRQTLGQGPEFLTYFQNEAQLEKSRLLSDRFSAERPKGSFSTLEIQRTEQGDSAMYLCASLGTGDLSYEQYFGPGTRLTVT.

The chain recombines TRBV28 with TRBJ1-5; D is ambiguous. CDR3 length: 15 residues. Germline V gene lookup returns CDR1 MDHEN and CDR2 SYDVKM. Deletions cut 7 bases from V and 0 bases from J, with 13 bases between. The CDR3 DNA is TGTGCCAGCACCATTGTCGGTAATAGCAATCAGCCCCAGCATTTT. Protein product: CASTIVGNSNQPQHF.

This clone has only a few counts. The chain uses TRBV29-1 and TRBJ1-2; D may be TRBD1 (6 bases). The germline V gene encodes CDR1 SQVTM and CDR2 ANQGSEA. V lost 6 bases, J lost 10 bases, and 12 bases lay in between. This CDR3 comprises 10 residues. CDR3 loop: CSVPGQFYTF. DNA of the CDR3: TGCAGCGTCCCGGGACAATTCTACACCTTC.

This clone was observed a few times. The J gene is TRBJ2-7, the V gene TRBV29-1; D is perhaps TRBD1 or TRBD2 (5 bases each). V was clipped by 0 bases and J by 0 bases, with 9 bases between them. The CDR3 loop spans 14 amino acids. Germline-derived CDR1 and CDR2 are SQVTM and ANQGSEA. This CDR3 is CSVEEGTASYEQYF. In nucleotides, the CDR3 is TGCAGCGTTGAAGAAGGGACGGCCTCCTACGAGCAGTACTTC.

The V call is TRBV13, the J call TRBJ1-2, with 7 bases that match TRBD1. Germline-derived CDR1 and CDR2 are PRHDT and FYEKMQ (reference sequence). The CDR3 sequence is 14 residues long. The J segment lost 8 bases and the V segment lost 5 bases, leaving 11 bases of the junction unmatched. CDR3 residues: CASSPRGGSEGYTF. As DNA, the CDR3 is TGTGCCAGCAGCCCCAGGGGGGGTTCTGAAGGCTACACCTTC.

This clone was found a few times. The rearrangement links TRBV27 to TRBJ2-1, with D possibly matching TRBD1 (6 bases). Germline V CDR1 and CDR2: MNHEY, SMNVEV (reference sequence). The length of the CDR3 is 13 residues. Trimming removed 6 bases from V and 7 bases from J, with 13 bases in between. The CDR3 region is CASSILGGNEQFF. CDR3 nucleotides: TGTGCCAGCAGCATTTTAGGGGGTAATGAGCAGTTCTTC.

V is TRBV30 and J is TRBJ1-5; weak D call: TRBD1 (5 bases). Germline V lookup: CDR1 GTSNPN, CDR2 SVGIG (reference sequence). The CDR3 consists of 14 residues. With 0 bases removed from V and 1 base from J, the gap between germline ends came to 7 bases. The CDR3 is CAWSVWGSNQPQHF. The CDR3 DNA reads TGTGCCTGGAGTGTATGGGGGAGCAATCAGCCCCAGCATTTT.

In nucleotides, the CDR3 is TGTGCCAGCAGTTTAGGTGTAGGGAATGAGCAGTTCTTC. This codes for CASSLGVGNEQFF. The chain is built from TRBV27 and TRBJ2-1; D is ambiguous. Trimming stripped 2 bases from V and 7 bases from J, with 9 bases between. The CDR3 runs 13 residues. Germline CDR1 MNHEY, CDR2 SMNVEV (reference sequence).

This rearrangement joins TRBV30 to TRBJ2-6; no firm D call. The V gene lost 0 bases and the J gene lost 2 bases, with 5 bases spanning the gap. Germline V gives CDR1 GTSNPN, CDR2 SVGIG (reference sequence). This CDR3 is built from 14 residues. The CDR3 spells CAWSVVTGANVLTF. The CDR3 DNA sequence: TGTGCCTGGAGTGTAGTGACTGGGGCCAACGTCCTGACTTTC. Complete variable domain (other parts from reference TRBV30 and TRBJ2-6): SQTIHQWPATLVQPVGSPLSLECTVEGTSNPNLYWYRQAAGRGLQLLFYSVGIGQISSEVPQNLSASRPQDRQFILSSKKLLLSDSGFYLCAWSVVTGANVLTFGAGSRLTVL.

The chain has TRBV5-6 and TRBJ1-6; D call uncertain. Per germline, CDR1 SGHDT and CDR2 YYEEEE. The ends were cut back, 0 bases at V and 3 bases at J, with 7 bases in the middle. This CDR3 region has 15 residues. Here the CDR3 DNA reads TGTGCCAGCAGCTTGGACCCTGACTATAATTCACCCCTCCACTTT. Its translation: CASSLDPDYNSPLHF.

The chain employs TRBV30 and TRBJ2-7; D gene ambiguous. The length of the CDR3 is 11 residues. The V and J ends lost 1 base and 5 bases respectively, with 6 bases between them. From germline, CDR1 is GTSNPN and CDR2 SVGIG (reference sequence). The chain's CDR3 is CAWSGGDEQYF. CDR3 DNA sequence: TGTGCCTGGAGTGGGGGTGACGAGCAGTACTTC.

The genes are TRBV7-9 and TRBJ2-5; D gene uncertain. The CDR3 spans 14 residues. V was trimmed by 5 bases and J by 4 bases, leaving 14 bases between them. CDR1 and CDR2 from the germline V gene are SEHNR and FQNEAQ (reference sequence). The CDR3 DNA is TGTGCCAGCAGCCTTGCCCTACCCGGAGAGACCCAGTACTTC. Translation: CASSLALPGETQYF. Full variable domain (remainder filled in from reference TRBV7-9 and TRBJ2-5): DTGVSQNPRHKITKRGQNVTFRCDPISEHNRLYWYRQTLGQGPEFLTYFQNEAQLEKSRLLSDRFSAERPKGSFSTLEIQRTEQGDSAMYLCASSLALPGETQYFGPGTRLLVL.

This chain connects TRBV5-6 to TRBJ1-2, with no clear D. This CDR3 is built from 14 residues. V lost 6 bases to trimming and J lost 8 bases, with 20 bases between them. Germline CDR1 reads SGHDT; CDR2 reads YYEEEE. The CDR3 loop reads CASTIRGSAGGYTF. The CDR3 nucleotides are TGTGCCAGCACCATTCGGGGAAGCGCAGGAGGCTACACCTTC.

The chain joins TRBV30 to TRBJ2-3; D possibly corresponds to TRBD2 (5 bases). Germline V gene lookup returns CDR1 GTSNPN and CDR2 SVGIG (reference sequence). Trimming stripped 4 bases from V and 1 base from J, with 12 bases between. CDR3 length: 14 amino acids. The CDR3 sequence: CAWNQAERTDTQYF. DNA for the CDR3: TGTGCCTGGAATCAAGCGGAACGCACAGATACGCAGTATTTT.

About this clone itself: The sample holds other DNA sequences that translate to the same CDR3. This chain connects TRBV7-9 to TRBJ1-1, with D unclear. V lost 1 base and J lost 1, with 4 bases in between. From germline, CDR1 is SEHNR and CDR2 FQNEAQ (reference sequence). This CDR3 region has 13 residues. CDR3 DNA: TGTGCCAGCAGCTTAGGACGGAACACTGAAGCTTTCTTT. Translating gives CASSLGRNTEAFF. The full variable domain, with the rest looked up from reference TRBV7-9 and TRBJ1-1, is DTGVSQNPRHKITKRGQNVTFRCDPISEHNRLYWYRQTLGQGPEFLTYFQNEAQLEKSRLLSDRFSAERPKGSFSTLEIQRTEQGDSAMYLCASSLGRNTEAFFGQGTRLTVV.

This clone was found once. V usage is TRBV9 and J usage is TRBJ2-1, with 7 bases lining up with TRBD1. Germline-derived CDR1 and CDR2 are SGDLS and YYNGEE. The CDR3 length is 14 residues. Unmatched junction bases numbered 2, after V lost 0 bases and J lost 5 bases. Here the CDR3 reads CASSVDRGDNEQFF. The CDR3 nucleotides read TGTGCCAGCAGCGTAGACAGGGGTGACAATGAGCAGTTCTTC.

The J gene is TRBJ1-4, the V gene TRBV30; D is ambiguous. V was clipped by 4 bases and J by 8 bases, with 17 bases between them. Looked up from germline, CDR1 is GTSNPN and CDR2 is SVGIG (reference sequence). This CDR3 region has 14 residues. CDR3 DNA: TGTGCCTGGACCCCTGACTCATACGGGGAAAAACTGTTTTTT. This translates into CAWTPDSYGEKLFF.

This clone was counted once. The rearrangement links TRBV18 to TRBJ2-1, with D perhaps TRBD2 (5 bases). V was shortened by 3 bases and J by 8 bases, with 14 bases between the two germline ends. The CDR3 covers 14 residues. From germline, CDR1 is KGHSH and CDR2 LQKENI. CDR3 sequence: CASSPYEGRDEQFF. In DNA, the CDR3 is TGTGCCAGCTCACCCTACGAGGGTCGGGATGAGCAGTTCTTC.

This rearrangement joins TRBV7-9 to TRBJ1-1, with TRBD1 matching over 8 bases. The CDR3 totals 15 residues. The germline gives CDR1 SEHNR, CDR2 FQNEAQ (reference sequence). V lost 5 bases to trimming and J lost 2 bases; unmatched junction nucleotides: 7. The DNA for the CDR3 is TGTGCCAGCAGCCTATACAGGGGGATCAACACTGAAGCTTTCTTT. Its translation is CASSLYRGINTEAFF.

This clone was detected only a few times. The rearrangement uses TRBV29-1 and TRBJ1-2, with D maybe TRBD1 (6 bases). The length of the CDR3 is 17 residues. Germline loops: CDR1 SQVTM, CDR2 ANQGSEA. The V gene lost 0 bases and the J gene lost 0 bases, with 17 bases spanning the gap. The CDR3 coding sequence is TGCAGCGTTGAAGATCTTGTGACAGAGGGGGCTAACTATGGCTACACCTTC. This encodes CSVEDLVTEGANYGYTF.

The chain employs TRBV25-1 and TRBJ2-5, with D tentatively TRBD1 (6 bases). CDR1 and CDR2 (germline): MGHDK, SYGVNS. Between the trimmed V and J ends, which lost 7 bases and 1 base, there was a span of 7 bases. The CDR3 extends over 12 amino acids. The CDR3 sequence is CASTGAQETQYF. The CDR3 DNA reads TGTGCCAGCACAGGGGCCCAAGAGACCCAGTACTTC.

This chain joins TRBV27 and TRBJ1-2, with D perhaps matching TRBD1 (5 bases). Trimming took 8 bases from V and 4 from J, leaving 14 bases between them. Germline V CDR1 and CDR2: MNHEY, SMNVEV (reference sequence). The CDR3 consists of 13 residues. The CDR3 protein is CASRSGGGYGYTF. As DNA, the CDR3 is TGTGCCAGCCGCTCTGGGGGGGGCTATGGCTACACCTTC.

On this clone itself: The junction departs from the called germline gene at one end, perhaps through a read error. V is TRBV29-1 and J is TRBJ2-7; no clear D. There are 13 residues in the CDR3. Germline CDR1 is SQVTM and CDR2 is ANQGSEA. CDR3 sequence reads: CGVTLDISYEQYF. In DNA form, the CDR3 reads TGCGGCGTCACCCTAGACATTTCCTACGAGCAGTACTTC.

V is TRBV29-1 and J is TRBJ2-7; D possibly corresponds to TRBD2 (6 bases). The length of the CDR3 is 14 residues. Trimming shortened V by 6 bases and J by 2 bases, and 17 bases separated the two germline ends. The germline V gene encodes CDR1 SQVTM and CDR2 ANQGSEA. This chain's CDR3 is CSVLAPGGTYEQYF. In DNA form, the CDR3 reads TGCAGCGTCCTAGCCCCCGGGGGTACCTACGAGCAGTACTTC.

This clone was picked up a small number of times. This chain joins TRBV4-1 and TRBJ2-5; D perhaps matches TRBD1 (5 bases). The CDR3 length is 13 residues. The V gene lost 4 bases and the J gene lost 3 bases, with 9 bases spanning the gap. The germline CDR1 and CDR2 sequences are MGHRA and YSYEKL. The CDR3 bases are TGCGCCAGCAGCCTTACAGGTGAAGAGACCCAGTACTTC. This encodes CASSLTGEETQYF.